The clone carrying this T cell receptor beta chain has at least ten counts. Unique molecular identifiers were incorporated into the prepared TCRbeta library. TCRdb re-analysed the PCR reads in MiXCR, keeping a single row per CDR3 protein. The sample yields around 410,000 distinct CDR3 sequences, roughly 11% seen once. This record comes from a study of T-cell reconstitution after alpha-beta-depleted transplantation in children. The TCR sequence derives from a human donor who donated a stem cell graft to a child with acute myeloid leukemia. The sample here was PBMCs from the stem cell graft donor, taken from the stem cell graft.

Here the CDR3 DNA reads TGTGCCAGCAGTACAGGGCGTTACGAGCAGTACTTC. Translated: CASSTGRYEQYF. The chain is built from TRBV5-6 and TRBJ2-7, with a tentative D call TRBD1 (6 bases). Trimming took off 5 bases at V and 4 bases at J, with 10 bases between the two ends. CDR1 is SGHDT and CDR2 is YYEEEE in the germline V gene. CDR3 length equals 12 residues.